This T cell receptor beta chain was recorded in a study of beta chain features in type 1 diabetes. Whole-study findings and limits: Researchers caution that PCR might favor shorter templates, equally among patients and controls.

Isolated RNA was reverse transcribed in full, so expressed TCRB transcripts were sequenced. The protocol was immunoSEQ multiplex PCR, while the TCRdb copy is restricted to in-frame clones and leaves out a portion. The table shows roughly 500,000 clones, with 9.5% to 12% occurring only once. This clone was picked up a small number of times. Antigen specificity is unknown. CDR3 length: 14 residues. Germline assignment: CDR1 LGHNA and CDR2 YNFKEQ. The V end was cut by 4 bases, the J end by 1 base, with 10 bases between. Specimen: naive CD4+ T cells from blood. The source is a woman aged 18-29 years in good health. V and J are TRBV4-2 and TRBJ1-1; no reliable D call. The CDR3 bases are TGTGCCAGCAGCCGGCAGGTTTCGAACACTGAAGCTTTCTTT. This codes for CASSRQVSNTEAFF.